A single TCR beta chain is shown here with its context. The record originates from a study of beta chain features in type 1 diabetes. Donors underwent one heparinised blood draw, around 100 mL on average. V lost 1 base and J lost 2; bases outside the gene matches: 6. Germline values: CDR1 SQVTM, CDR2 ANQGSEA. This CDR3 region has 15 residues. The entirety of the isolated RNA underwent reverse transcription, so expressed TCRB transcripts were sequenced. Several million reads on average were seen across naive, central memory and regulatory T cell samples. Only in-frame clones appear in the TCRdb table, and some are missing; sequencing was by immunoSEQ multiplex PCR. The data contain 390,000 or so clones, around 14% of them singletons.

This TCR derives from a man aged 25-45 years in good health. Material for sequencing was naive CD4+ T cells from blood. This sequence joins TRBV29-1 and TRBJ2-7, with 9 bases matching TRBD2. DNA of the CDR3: TGCAGCGTTGAAGGGGTAGCGGGAGTGACCTACGAGCAGTACGTC. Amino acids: CSVEGVAGVTYEQYV.